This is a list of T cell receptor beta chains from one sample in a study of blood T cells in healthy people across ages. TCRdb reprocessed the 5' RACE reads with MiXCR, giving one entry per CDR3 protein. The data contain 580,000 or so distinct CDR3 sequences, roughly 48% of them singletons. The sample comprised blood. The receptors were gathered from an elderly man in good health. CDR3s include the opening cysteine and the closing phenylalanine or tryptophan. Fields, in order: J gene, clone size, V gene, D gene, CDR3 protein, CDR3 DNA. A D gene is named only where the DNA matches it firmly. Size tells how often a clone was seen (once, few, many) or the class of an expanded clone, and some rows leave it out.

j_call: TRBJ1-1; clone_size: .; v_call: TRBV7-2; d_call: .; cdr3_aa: CASSLVHIVLRDGGAFF; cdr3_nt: TGTGCCAGCAGCTTAGTACACATAGTTTTGAGAGATGGGGGAGCTTTCTTT
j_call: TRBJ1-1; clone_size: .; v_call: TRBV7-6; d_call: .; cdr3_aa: CASSPSGLNTEAFF; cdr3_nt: TGTGCCAGCAGCCCATCGGGTCTAAACACTGAAGCTTTCTTT
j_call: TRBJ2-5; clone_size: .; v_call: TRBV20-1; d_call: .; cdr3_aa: CSGLIQETQYF; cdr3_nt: TGCAGTGGACTCATACAAGAGACCCAGTACTTC
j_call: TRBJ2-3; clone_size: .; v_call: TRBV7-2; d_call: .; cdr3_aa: CASSLVAQRGGTQYF; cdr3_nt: TGTGCCAGCAGCTTAGTGGCCCAGAGGGGAGGTACGCAGTATTTT
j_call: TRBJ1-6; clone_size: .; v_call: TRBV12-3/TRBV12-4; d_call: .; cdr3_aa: CASSSLLAPLHF; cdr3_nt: TGTGCCAGCAGTTCTCTATTGGCACCCCTCCACTTT
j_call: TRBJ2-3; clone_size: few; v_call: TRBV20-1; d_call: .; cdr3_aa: CSAKQGPDTQYF; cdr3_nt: TGCAGTGCTAAACAGGGCCCAGATACGCAGTATTTT
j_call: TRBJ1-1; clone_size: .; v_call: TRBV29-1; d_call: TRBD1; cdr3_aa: CSVEPGGTEAFF; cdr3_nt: TGCAGCGTTGAGCCAGGGGGTACCGAAGCTTTCTTT
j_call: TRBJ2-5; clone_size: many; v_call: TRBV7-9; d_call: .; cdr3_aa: CASSLGDFEYF; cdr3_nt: TGTGCCAGCAGCTTAGGGGATTTCGAGTACTTC
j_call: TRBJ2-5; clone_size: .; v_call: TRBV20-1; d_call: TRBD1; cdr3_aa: CSATKATGAVETQYF; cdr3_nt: TGCAGTGCTACTAAGGCGACAGGGGCGGTAGAGACCCAGTACTTC
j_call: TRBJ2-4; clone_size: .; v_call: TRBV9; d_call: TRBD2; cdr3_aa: CASSAGTSGTKYF; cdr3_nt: TGTGCCAGCAGCGCGGGGACTAGCGGGACCAAGTACTTC
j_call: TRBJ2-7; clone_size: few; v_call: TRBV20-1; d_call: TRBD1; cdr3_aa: CSARGDRGRDEQYF; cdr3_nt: TGCAGTGCTAGGGGGGACAGGGGGCGCGACGAGCAGTACTTC
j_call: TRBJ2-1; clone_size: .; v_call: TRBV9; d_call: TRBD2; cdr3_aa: CASSRGPGGLNEQFF; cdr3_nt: TGTGCCAGCAGCCGAGGACCGGGGGGGTTAAATGAGCAGTTCTTC
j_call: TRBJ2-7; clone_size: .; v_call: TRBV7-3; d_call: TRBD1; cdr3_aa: CASSLSGQGEEQYF; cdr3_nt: TGTGCCAGCAGCTTATCGGGACAGGGGGAAGAGCAGTACTTC
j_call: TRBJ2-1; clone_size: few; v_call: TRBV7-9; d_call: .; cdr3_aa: CASSGDVSSYNEQFF; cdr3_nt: TGTGCCAGCAGCGGTGACGTAAGCTCCTACAATGAGCAGTTCTTC
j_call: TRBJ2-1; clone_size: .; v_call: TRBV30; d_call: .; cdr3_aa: CAWSSASYNEQFF; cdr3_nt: TGTGCCTGGTCATCGGCGTCCTACAATGAGCAGTTCTTC
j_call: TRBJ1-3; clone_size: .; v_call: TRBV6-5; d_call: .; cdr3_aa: CASSDRAGDTIYF; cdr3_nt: TGTGCCAGCAGCGACCGGGCCGGGGACACCATATATTTT
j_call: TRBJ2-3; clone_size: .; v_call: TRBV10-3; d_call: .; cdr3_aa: CAISAGTADTQYF; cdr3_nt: TGTGCCATCAGTGCGGGGACGGCAGATACGCAGTATTTT
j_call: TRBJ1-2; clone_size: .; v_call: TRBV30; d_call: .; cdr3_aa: CAWRARNYGYTF; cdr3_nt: TGTGCCTGGAGGGCCAGGAACTATGGCTACACCTTC
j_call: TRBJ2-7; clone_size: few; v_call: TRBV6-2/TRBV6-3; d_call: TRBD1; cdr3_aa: CASRQGLYEQYF; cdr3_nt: TGTGCCAGCAGACAGGGGCTCTACGAGCAGTACTTC
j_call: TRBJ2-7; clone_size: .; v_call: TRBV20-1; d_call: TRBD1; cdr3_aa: CSAIGRDRGFRDEQYF; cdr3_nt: TGCAGTGCCATCGGACGGGACAGGGGTTTCAGGGACGAGCAGTACTTC
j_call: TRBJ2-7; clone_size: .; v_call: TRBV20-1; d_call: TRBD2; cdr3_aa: CSASGLAGDYEQYF; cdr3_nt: TGCAGTGCTTCAGGACTAGCGGGAGACTACGAGCAGTACTTC
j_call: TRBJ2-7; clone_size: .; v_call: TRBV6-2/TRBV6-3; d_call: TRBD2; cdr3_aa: CASRGLARYEQYF; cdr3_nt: TGTGCCAGCAGGGGACTAGCGAGATACGAGCAGTACTTC
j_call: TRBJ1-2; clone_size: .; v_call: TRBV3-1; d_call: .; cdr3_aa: CASGQGPGNGYTF; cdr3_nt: TGTGCCAGCGGCCAAGGGCCGGGGAACGGCTACACCTTC
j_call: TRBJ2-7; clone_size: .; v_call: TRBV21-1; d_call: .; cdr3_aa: CASSRLGQGFPYEQYF; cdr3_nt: TGTGCCAGCAGCAGACTGGGACAGGGGTTTCCCTACGAGCAGTACTTC
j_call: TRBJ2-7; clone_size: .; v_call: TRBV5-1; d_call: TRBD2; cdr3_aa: CASSFGPGGPYEQYF; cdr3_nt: TGCGCCAGCAGCTTTGGCCCGGGGGGGCCCTACGAGCAGTACTTC
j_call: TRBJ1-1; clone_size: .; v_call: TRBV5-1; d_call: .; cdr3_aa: CASSPTTTANTEAFF; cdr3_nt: TGCGCCAGCAGCCCGACTACGACAGCGAACACTGAAGCTTTCTTT
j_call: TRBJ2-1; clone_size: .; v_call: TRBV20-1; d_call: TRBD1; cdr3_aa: CSAGTQGVSYNEQFF; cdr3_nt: TGCAGTGCTGGGACACAGGGGGTCTCCTACAATGAGCAGTTCTTC
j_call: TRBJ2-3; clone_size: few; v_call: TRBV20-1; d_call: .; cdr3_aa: CSALGGELTDTQYF; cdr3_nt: TGCAGTGCTCTCGGGGGTGAACTCACAGATACGCAGTATTTT
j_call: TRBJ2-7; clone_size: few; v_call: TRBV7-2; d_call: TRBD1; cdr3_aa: CASSPGGTGISYEQYF; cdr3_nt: TGTGCCAGCAGCCCAGGAGGGACAGGGATCTCCTACGAGCAGTACTTC
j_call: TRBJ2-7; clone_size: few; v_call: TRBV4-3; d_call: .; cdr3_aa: CASSQEVVRYEQYF; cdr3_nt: TGCGCCAGCAGCCAAGAGGTGGTCCGCTACGAGCAGTACTTC
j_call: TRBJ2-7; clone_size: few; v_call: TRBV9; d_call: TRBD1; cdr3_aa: CASSALGDSSYEQYF; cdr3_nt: TGTGCCAGCAGCGCATTAGGGGACAGCTCCTACGAGCAGTACTTC
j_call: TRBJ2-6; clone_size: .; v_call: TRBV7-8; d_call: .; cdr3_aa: CASSFITGSGANVLTF; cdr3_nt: TGTGCCAGCAGCTTTATCACAGGGTCTGGGGCCAACGTCCTGACTTTC
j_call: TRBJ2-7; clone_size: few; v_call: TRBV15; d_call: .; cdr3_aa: CATSRDMGFYEQYF; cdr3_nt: TGTGCCACCAGCAGAGATATGGGGTTTTACGAGCAGTACTTC
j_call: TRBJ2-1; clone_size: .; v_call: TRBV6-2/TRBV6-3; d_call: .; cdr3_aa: CASSYLSVETQFF; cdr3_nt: TGTGCCAGCAGTTACCTCAGCGTGGAGACCCAGTTCTTC
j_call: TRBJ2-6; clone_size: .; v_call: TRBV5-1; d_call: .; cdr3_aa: CASSPEGAGANVLTF; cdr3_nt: TGCGCCAGCAGCCCCGAGGGGGCTGGGGCCAACGTCCTGACTTTC